Listed here is a single TCR beta chain. Its target is unknown. This sample is part of a study of cytotoxic CD8 clonotypes in ibrutinib-treated CLL. Turning to the study itself: IGHV unmutated 17 to 18; relapsed/refractory 10 to 11; treatment-naive roughly 15. Study-wide points: Elevated clonality accompanied ibrutinib response, with a return toward baseline values at progression. The clonality rise at ibrutinib response reflected private clonotype expansion.

Library input was approximately 2.1 micrograms of DNA from cryopreserved PBMCs. Sequencing used immunoSEQ multiplex PCR; TCRdb keeps in-frame clones, though not all of them. The repertoire includes about 25,000 clones, 78% of them detected once, and around 8.1% sits in the top ten. This CDR3 spans 15 amino acids. Germline CDR1 is GTSNPN and CDR2 is SVGIG (reference sequence). The V gene lost 3 bases and the J gene lost 5 bases, with 17 bases spanning the gap. Sequencing used PBMCs, obtained before ibrutinib treatment. The TCR was taken from a human donor with chronic lymphocytic leukemia. The genes are TRBV30 and TRBJ2-1, with D unclear. The CDR3 DNA reads as TGTGCCTGGAGGGCCCTGGGCGCGGTCCACAATGAGCAGTTCTTC. Translation gives CAWRALGAVHNEQFF.